This T cell receptor beta chain was sequenced in a study of glioma-infiltrating T cells after dendritic cell vaccination listed by TCRdb under 2016. For context, the study as a whole: The cohort comprised about 15 glioblastoma patients from Phase I and II dendritic cell vaccination trials, 9 newly diagnosed and 6 with recurrent disease. Between about 2002 and 2013, the patients were given dendritic cell vaccination pulsed with autologous tumor lysate. The vaccine was prepared from monocyte-derived dendritic cells that were cultured for roughly seven days with IL-4 and GM-CSF and then pulsed overnight with autologous tumor lysate. Patients received three intradermal dendritic cell vaccine injections at biweekly intervals in the arm below the axilla. In glioblastoma patients vaccinated with dendritic cells, deep sequencing of TCR beta CDR3 regions served to measure the amount of tumor-infiltrating lymphocytes and to compare repertoires between tumor and blood. TCR sequencing metrics, including TIL content and tumor-blood repertoire overlap, were correlated with survival after dendritic cell vaccination. Paper-wide results and their limitations: TCR clonality showed no direct relationship with survival, which suggests that a diverse polyclonal response may be important. The three-group TCR overlap response model was described as speculative and requiring prospective validation. After dendritic cell vaccination, a higher estimated pretreatment TIL content predicted longer time to progression and overall survival. The cohort was small and heterogeneous, only a few patients had full blood and tumor sets, and even fewer had initial-recurrent tumor pairs.

Concerning this clone itself: Its specific antigen is unknown. No base qualities exist here, and no much larger clone lies one base off it.

Selection of patients required sufficient residual fresh-frozen tumor tissue and over two years of available survival data. Molecular status otherwise varied across the glioblastoma patients, but none of them carried an isocitrate dehydrogenase mutation. PBMC were collected before vaccination, two weeks after the third vaccination, and at tumor progression when it occurred. The Qiagen DNeasy Blood extraction Kit was used for extraction of genomic DNA. Using the immunoSEQ assay, TCRB CDR3 regions were amplified from 2 micrograms of genomic DNA, or from all available DNA when less than that was on hand. The multiplex PCR employed 60 forward primers targeting TCR V beta segments and 13 reverse primers targeting J beta segments. To estimate the number of reads per starting template, synthetic control templates were added to each sample at limiting dilution. Sequencing produced 87 bp reads on the Illumina HiSeq System. The source study handled its data this way. PCR and sequencing errors were removed by a nearest neighbor algorithm that merged closely related sequences. TCR overlap was defined as the percentage of unique tumor TCR beta sequences that were also found in the peripheral blood of the same patient. TCRdb's version of the immuneACCESS table is confined to in-frame rearrangements and falls short of the full clone set. An unresolved V gene accounts for under half of the shortfall where checked; the remainder is of unknown origin. Clone size and the V and J calls come from that table; the DNA yielded D and trimming. The sample table shows 71,000 or so clones, and 65% to 90% are seen once. Of the sample, roughly 7.7% falls within the top ten clones.

The clonotype comes from a human donor with glioblastoma. This material consisted of blood, taken before dendritic cell vaccination.

The DNA sequence is given as TGTGCCAGCAGTTTTGCCGGGGGCACAGATACGCAGTATTTT. Translation gives CASSFAGGTDTQYF. The chain is encoded by TRBV27 joined to TRBJ2-3, and TRBD2 may be the D gene, going by 5 matching bases. The CDR3 holds 14 amino acids from the cysteine to the phenylalanine. Only the CDR3 DNA is retained, 42 bases long and in frame from the first base. From a lookup of the germline V gene (reference sequence), CDR1 and CDR2 are MNHEY and SMNVEV. Trimming removed 3 bases from V and 1 base from J, leaving 8 bases between the germline ends.